Following are 7 T cell receptor beta chains from one sample sequenced in a study of graft-versus-host responses after intestinal transplantation. Some clones are missing from TCRdb's copy, which holds only in-frame ones; the method was immunoSEQ multiplex PCR. This sample carries about 70,000 clones, 84% of them seen once, and the ten largest clones take 0.39%. The antigens for these receptors are not known. The source material was unstimulated CD4+ T cells sorted from spleen or lymph node cells, sampled before transplant. The receptors stem from a human donor who was the organ donor for an intestinal transplant.

A few counts support this clone. The chain links TRBV7-2 to TRBJ1-5, with 8 bases identical to TRBD1. V shed 6 bases and J 7 bases; nucleotides not matched to a gene: 5. Germline assignment: CDR1 SGHTA and CDR2 FQGNSA. The CDR3 length is 13 residues. CDR3 sequence reads: CASSLRGQQPQHF. As DNA, the CDR3 is TGTGCCAGCAGTCTCAGGGGGCAACAGCCCCAGCATTTT. Variable domain in full (rest from reference TRBV7-2 and TRBJ1-5): GAGVSQSPSNKVTEKGKDVELRCDPISGHTALYWYRQSLGQGLEFLIYFQGNSAPDKSGLPSDRFSAERTGGSVSTLTIQRTQQEDSAVYLCASSLRGQQPQHFGDGTRLSIL.

V and J are TRBV4-2 and TRBJ1-3, with a weak D call TRBD1 (5 bases). V was cut by 0 bases and J by 7 bases, with 22 bases left in between. Germline loops: CDR1 LGHNA, CDR2 YNFKEQ. The CDR3 length is 18 residues. In DNA, the CDR3 is TGTGCCAGCAGCCAAGATCAGCCACGGTCCGGGGGTGGGAACACCATATATTTT. It codes for CASSQDQPRSGGGNTIYF.

Here the CDR3 DNA reads TGTGCCAGCAGCCAGACTAGCGGGGGGGCCTTTGAGCAGTTCTTC. Its protein is CASSQTSGGAFEQFF. V usage is TRBV7-2 and J usage is TRBJ2-1; 14 bases agree with TRBD2. The CDR3 contains 15 residues. V shed 5 bases, J shed 9 bases, and the junction held 6 bases outside the gene matches. CDR1 is SGHTA and CDR2 is FQGNSA in the germline V gene.

This clone came up once. The V and J genes are TRBV5-1 and TRBJ1-3; D uncertain. The CDR3 covers 17 residues. Germline CDR1 is SGHRS and CDR2 is YFSETQ. The V end was cut by 5 bases, the J end by 0 bases, with 18 bases between. CDR3 nucleotides: TGCGCCAGCAGACAAACCGCGAGGGCAGCCTCTGGAAACACCATATATTTT. It codes for CASRQTARAASGNTIYF.

This chain links TRBV2 with TRBJ1-4; 8 bases are shared with TRBD1. Per the germline V gene, CDR1 is SNHLY and CDR2 is FYNNEI. The ends lost 6 bases at V and 0 bases at J; junction bases unmatched: 3. The CDR3 has 15 residues. The DNA for the CDR3 is TGTGCCAGCAGATTGACAGGGGCAACTAATGAAAAACTGTTTTTT. Encoded protein: CASRLTGATNEKLFF.

The chain has TRBV6-5 and TRBJ2-2, with D uncertain. The CDR3 is 12 amino acids. Germline CDR1 and CDR2: MNHEY and SVGAGI. Between the trimmed V and J ends, which lost 6 bases and 7 bases, there was a span of 9 bases. CDR3 sequence (DNA): TGTGCCAGCAGATTGACAAGCGGGGAGCTGTTTTTT. This sequence encodes CASRLTSGELFF.

The chain couples TRBV4-2 to TRBJ1-6; TRBD1 agrees at 7 bases. Germline CDR1 reads LGHNA; CDR2 reads YNFKEQ. The CDR3 covers 17 residues. V lost 0 bases and J lost 3; bases outside the gene matches: 5. The DNA of the CDR3 is TGTGCCAGCAGCCAAGATCTCGCAGGGGGCTATAATTCACCCCTCCACTTT. Residues: CASSQDLAGGYNSPLHF.